This T cell receptor beta chain comes out of a study of T cells in Graves' hyperthyroidism and ophthalmopathy. Based on clinical symptoms, serum thyroxine and TRAb, thyroid ultrasound and orbital computed tomography, diagnoses were reached. CDR3 length: 17 residues. Germline values: CDR1 ENHRY, CDR2 SYGVKD. The ends were cut back, 0 bases at V and 0 bases at J, with 9 bases in the middle. The TCR beta CDR3 regions underwent amplification using RNA transcripts as the source. Researchers ran a first-round RT-PCR on the TCR CDR3 using the HTBI primer set. TCRdb fed the multiplex PCR reads into MiXCR, producing one record per CDR3 protein. The data hold roughly 560,000 distinct CDR3 sequences, with 14% to 15% observed a single time.

Sequenced input: blood. The receptor's source is a middle-aged woman with Graves' ophthalmopathy. The V and J genes are TRBV10-3 and TRBJ2-6; D tentatively reads TRBD1 or TRBD2 (5 bases each). As DNA, the CDR3 is TGTGCCATCAGTGAGTCGGGGGAAAGCTCTGGGGCCAACGTCCTGACTTTC. It yields the protein CAISESGESSGANVLTF.